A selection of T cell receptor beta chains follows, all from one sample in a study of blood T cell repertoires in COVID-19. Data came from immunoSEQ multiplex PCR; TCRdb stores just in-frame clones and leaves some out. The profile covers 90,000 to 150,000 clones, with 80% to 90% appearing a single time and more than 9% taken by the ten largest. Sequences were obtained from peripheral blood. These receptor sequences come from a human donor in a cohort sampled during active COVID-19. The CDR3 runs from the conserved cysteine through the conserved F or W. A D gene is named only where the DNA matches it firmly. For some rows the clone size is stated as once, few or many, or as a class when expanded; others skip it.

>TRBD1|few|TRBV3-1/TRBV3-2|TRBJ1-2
TGTGCCAGCAGCCAGGGTTGGGACAGGCCAACGGCCTATGGCTACACCTTC
CASSQGWDRPTAYGYTF
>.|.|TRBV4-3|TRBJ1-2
TGCGCCAGCAGCCAAGGGAGGAGATCTATGGGCTACACCTTC
CASSQGRRSMGYTF
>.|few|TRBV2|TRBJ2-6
TGTGCCAGCAGCCCGTACAGCAACTCTGGGGCCAACGTCCTGACTTTC
CASSPYSNSGANVLTF
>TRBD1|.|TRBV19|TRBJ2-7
TGTGCCAGTAGTGATTATGCCAGGGGGCTATCCTACGAGCAGTACTTC
CASSDYARGLSYEQYF
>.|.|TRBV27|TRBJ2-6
TGTGCCAGCAGGGACGAGGGCTCTGGGGCCAACGTCCTGACTTTC
CASRDEGSGANVLTF
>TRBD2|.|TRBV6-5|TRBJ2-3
TGTGCCAGCAGTTCGGGACTAGCGGGGGTATCAGATACGCAGTATTTT
CASSSGLAGVSDTQYF
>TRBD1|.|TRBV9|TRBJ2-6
TGTGCCAGCAGCGTCCGGACAGGGGGCGGTGCTGGGGCCAACGTCCTGACTTTC
CASSVRTGGGAGANVLTF
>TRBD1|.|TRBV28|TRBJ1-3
TGTGCCAGCAGTTCAGGGGGTAACTCTGGAAACACCATATATTTT
CASSSGGNSGNTIYF
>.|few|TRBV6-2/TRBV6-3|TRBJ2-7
TGTGCCAGCAGTTACTCGATTGGAGACTCCTACGAGCAGTACTTC
CASSYSIGDSYEQYF
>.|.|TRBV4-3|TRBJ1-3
TGCGCCAGCAGCCAAGATAAAGCCTCTGGAAACACCATATATTTT
CASSQDKASGNTIYF
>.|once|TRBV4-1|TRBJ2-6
TGCGCCAGCACCCGCTCGGGCGGGCCAGATAACGTCCTGACTTTC
CASTRSGGPDNVLTF
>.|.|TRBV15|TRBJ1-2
TGTGCCACCAGCAGAGATAGCCCCGCGAGAGTGGGCTACACCTTC
CATSRDSPARVGYTF
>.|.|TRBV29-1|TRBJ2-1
TGCAGCGTCCACTCGAACCACCGGGCCTACAATGAGCAGTTCTTC
CSVHSNHRAYNEQFF
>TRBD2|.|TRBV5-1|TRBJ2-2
TGCGCCAGCAGCTTGGGCACGGGGACTATGCACTCCGAGAGGGGCACCGGGGAGCTGTTTTTT
CASSLGTGTMHSERGTGELFF
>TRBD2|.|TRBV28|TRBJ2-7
TGTGCCAGCAGTCGACGCGGGACTAGCGACTACGAGCAGTACTTC
CASSRRGTSDYEQYF
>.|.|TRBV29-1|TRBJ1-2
TGCAGCGTGGAAACCGGGGAACACACGCCCGGCTACACCTTC
CSVETGEHTPGYTF
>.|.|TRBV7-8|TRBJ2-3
TGTGCCAGCAGCTTATGGGGGAGGTCAGATACGCAGTATTTT
CASSLWGRSDTQYF
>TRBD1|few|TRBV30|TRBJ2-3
TGTGCCTGGAGCTTGGGTTGGACAGGGGGAAATACGCAGTATTTT
CAWSLGWTGGNTQYF
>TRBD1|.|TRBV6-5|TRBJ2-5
TGTGCCAGCAGTCCCCGACAGGGGATGAGGGAGACCCAGTACTTC
CASSPRQGMRETQYF
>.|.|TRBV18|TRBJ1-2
TGTGCCAGCTCACCTGACTCAACAGGGCTCAGCGGCTACACCTTC
CASSPDSTGLSGYTF
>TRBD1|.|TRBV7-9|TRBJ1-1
TGTGCCAGCAGCCTGAGGGGACAGGGAACTGAAGCTTTCTTT
CASSLRGQGTEAFF